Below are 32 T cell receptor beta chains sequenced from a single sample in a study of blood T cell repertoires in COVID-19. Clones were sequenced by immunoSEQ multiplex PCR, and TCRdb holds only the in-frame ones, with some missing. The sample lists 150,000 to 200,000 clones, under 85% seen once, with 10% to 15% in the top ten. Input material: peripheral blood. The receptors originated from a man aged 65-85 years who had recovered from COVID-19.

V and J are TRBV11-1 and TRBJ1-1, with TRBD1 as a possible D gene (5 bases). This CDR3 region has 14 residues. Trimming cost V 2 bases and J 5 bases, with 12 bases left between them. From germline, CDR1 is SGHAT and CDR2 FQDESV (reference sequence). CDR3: CASSLRVGQTEAFF. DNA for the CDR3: TGTGCCAGCAGCTTAAGGGTGGGGCAAACTGAAGCTTTCTTT.

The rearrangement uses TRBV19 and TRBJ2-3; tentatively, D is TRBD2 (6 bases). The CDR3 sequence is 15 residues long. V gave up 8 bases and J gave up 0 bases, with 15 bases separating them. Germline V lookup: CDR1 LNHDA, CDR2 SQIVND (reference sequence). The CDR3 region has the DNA TGTGCCAGTCGAGGGCCCGGGACTAGCACAGATACGCAGTATTTT. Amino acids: CASRGPGTSTDTQYF. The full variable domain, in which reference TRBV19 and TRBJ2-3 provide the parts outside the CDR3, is DGGITQSPKYLFRKEGQNVTLSCEQNLNHDAMYWYRQDPGQGLRLIYYSQIVNDFQKGDIAEGYSVSREKKESFPLTVTSAQKNPTAFYLCASRGPGTSTDTQYFGPGTRLTVL.

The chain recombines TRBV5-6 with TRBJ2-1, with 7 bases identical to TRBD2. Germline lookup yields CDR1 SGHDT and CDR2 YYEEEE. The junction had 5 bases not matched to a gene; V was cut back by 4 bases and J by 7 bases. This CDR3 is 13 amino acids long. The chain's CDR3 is CASSKGTINEQFF. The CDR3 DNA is TGTGCCAGCAGCAAAGGGACTATTAATGAGCAGTTCTTC.

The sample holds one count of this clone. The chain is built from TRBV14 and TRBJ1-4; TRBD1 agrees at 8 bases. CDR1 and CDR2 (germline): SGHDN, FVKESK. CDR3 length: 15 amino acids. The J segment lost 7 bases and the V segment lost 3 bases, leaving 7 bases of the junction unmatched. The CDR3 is CASSHRTGMTEKLFF. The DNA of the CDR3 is TGTGCCAGCAGCCACCGGACAGGGATGACTGAAAAACTGTTTTTT.

As DNA, the CDR3 is TGTGCCAGCAGCCACAGGGCGGAGCAGTTCTTC. Its protein is CASSHRAEQFF. This chain joins TRBV3-1 (or the pseudogene TRBV3-2) and TRBJ2-1; tentative D call: TRBD1 (5 bases). The CDR3 runs 11 residues. V was trimmed by 3 bases and J by 10 bases, leaving 7 bases between them. Germline CDR1 LGHDT, CDR2 YNNKEL (reference sequence).

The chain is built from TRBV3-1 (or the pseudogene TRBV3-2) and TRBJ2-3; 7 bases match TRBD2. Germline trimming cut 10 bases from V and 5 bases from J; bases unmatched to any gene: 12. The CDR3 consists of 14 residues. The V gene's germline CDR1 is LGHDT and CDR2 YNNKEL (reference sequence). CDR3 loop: CATRSGGSEDTQYF. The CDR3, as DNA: TGTGCCACCCGTTCTGGCGGGAGCGAAGATACGCAGTATTTT.

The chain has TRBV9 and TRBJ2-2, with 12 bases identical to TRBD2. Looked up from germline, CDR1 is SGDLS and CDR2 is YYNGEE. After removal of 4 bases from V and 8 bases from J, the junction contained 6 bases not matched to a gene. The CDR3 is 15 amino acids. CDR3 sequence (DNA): TGTGCCAGCAGCACAACCGGACTAGCGGGAGGGGAGCTGTTTTTT. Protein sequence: CASSTTGLAGGELFF.

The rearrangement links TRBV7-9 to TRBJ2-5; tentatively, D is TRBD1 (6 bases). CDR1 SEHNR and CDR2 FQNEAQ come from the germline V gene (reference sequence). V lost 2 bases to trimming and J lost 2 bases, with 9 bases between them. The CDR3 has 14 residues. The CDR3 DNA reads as TGTGCCAGCAGCTTACCCGGACAGCAAGAGACCCAGTACTTC. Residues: CASSLPGQQETQYF.

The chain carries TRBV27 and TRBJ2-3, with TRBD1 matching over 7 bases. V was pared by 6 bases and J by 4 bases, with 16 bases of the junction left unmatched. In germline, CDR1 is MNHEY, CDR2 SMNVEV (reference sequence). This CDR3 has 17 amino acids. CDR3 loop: CASRILSTGVGADTQYF. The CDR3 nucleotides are TGTGCCAGCAGAATTTTAAGCACAGGGGTCGGGGCAGATACGCAGTATTTT.

The CDR3 sequence is CASSPGTANYGYTF. CDR3 DNA: TGTGCCAGCTCACCAGGGACAGCGAACTATGGCTACACCTTC. The chain has TRBV18 and TRBJ1-2, with 7 bases that match TRBD1. CDR1 and CDR2 (germline): KGHSH, LQKENI. V gave up 2 bases and J gave up 2 bases; unmatched junction bases: 2. The CDR3 consists of 14 residues.

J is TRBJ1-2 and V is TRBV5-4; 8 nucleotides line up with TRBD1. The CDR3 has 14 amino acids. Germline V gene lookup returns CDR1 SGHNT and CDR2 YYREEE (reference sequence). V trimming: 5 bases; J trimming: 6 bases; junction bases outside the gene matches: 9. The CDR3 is CASSLQGVPDGYTF. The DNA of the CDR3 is TGTGCCAGCAGTTTACAGGGGGTTCCAGATGGCTACACCTTC.

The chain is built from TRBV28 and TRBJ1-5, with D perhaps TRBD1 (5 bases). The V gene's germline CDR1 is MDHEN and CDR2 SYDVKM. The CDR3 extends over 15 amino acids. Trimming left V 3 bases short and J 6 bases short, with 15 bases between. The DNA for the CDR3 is TGTGCCAGCAGTTTGATCAGGGAGGTGGGTCAGCCCCAGCATTTT. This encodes CASSLIREVGQPQHF.

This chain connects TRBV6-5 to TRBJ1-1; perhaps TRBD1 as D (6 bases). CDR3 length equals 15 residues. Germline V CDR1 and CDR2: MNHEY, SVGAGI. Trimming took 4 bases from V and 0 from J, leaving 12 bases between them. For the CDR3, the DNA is TGTGCCAGCAGTTCGCAGGGGACATTGAACACTGAAGCTTTCTTT. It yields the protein CASSSQGTLNTEAFF.

The CDR3 loop is CASSLFPTGAGTDTQYF. CDR3 nucleotide sequence: TGTGCCAGCAGTTTATTCCCAACAGGGGCCGGCACAGATACGCAGTATTTT. The chain couples TRBV28 to TRBJ2-3; 7 positions agree with TRBD1. V lost 1 base to trimming and J lost 1 base; unmatched junction nucleotides: 8. Per germline, CDR1 MDHEN and CDR2 SYDVKM. The CDR3 has 17 residues.

The CDR3, as DNA: TGCGCCAGCCGAGAACGCCGGGACAGGGGTAAGGATGAGCAGTTCTTC. Amino acid sequence: CASRERRDRGKDEQFF. This chain joins TRBV10-2 and TRBJ2-1; 10 bases line up with TRBD1. With V trimmed by 8 bases and J by 8 bases, 15 bases remained unmatched. CDR1 is WSHSY and CDR2 is SAAADI in the germline V gene. This CDR3 is 16 amino acids long.

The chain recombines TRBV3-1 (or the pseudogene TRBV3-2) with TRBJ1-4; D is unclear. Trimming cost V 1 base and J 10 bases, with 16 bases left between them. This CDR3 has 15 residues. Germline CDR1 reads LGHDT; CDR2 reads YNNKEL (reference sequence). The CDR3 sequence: CASSQGQARDGKLFF. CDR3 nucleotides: TGTGCCAGCAGCCAAGGCCAGGCGAGGGATGGAAAACTGTTTTTT.

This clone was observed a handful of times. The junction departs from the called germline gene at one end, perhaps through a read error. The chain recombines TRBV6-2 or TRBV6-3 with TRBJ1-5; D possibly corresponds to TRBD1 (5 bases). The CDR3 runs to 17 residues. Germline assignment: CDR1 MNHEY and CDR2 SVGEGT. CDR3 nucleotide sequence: TGTGCCAGCAGTTACGGACCCCGTGGGGGGAGCAGTCAGCCCCAGCATTTT. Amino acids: CASSYGPRGGSSQPQHF.

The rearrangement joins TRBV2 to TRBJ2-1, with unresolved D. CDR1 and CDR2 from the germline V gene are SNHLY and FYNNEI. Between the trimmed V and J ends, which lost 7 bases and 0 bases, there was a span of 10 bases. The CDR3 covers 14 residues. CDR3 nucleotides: TGTGCCAGCACGCCGCGGAGCTCCTACAATGAGCAGTTCTTC. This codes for CASTPRSSYNEQFF.

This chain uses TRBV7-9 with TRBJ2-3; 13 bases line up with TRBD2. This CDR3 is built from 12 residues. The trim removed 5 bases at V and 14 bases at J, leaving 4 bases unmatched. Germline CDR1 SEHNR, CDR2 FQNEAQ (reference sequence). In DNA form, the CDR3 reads TGTGCCAGCAGCATTGGACTAGCGGGAGTGTATTTT. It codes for CASSIGLAGVYF. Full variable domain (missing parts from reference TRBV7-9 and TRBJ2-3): DTGVSQNPRHKITKRGQNVTFRCDPISEHNRLYWYRQTLGQGPEFLTYFQNEAQLEKSRLLSDRFSAERPKGSFSTLEIQRTEQGDSAMYLCASSIGLAGVYFGPGTRLTVL.

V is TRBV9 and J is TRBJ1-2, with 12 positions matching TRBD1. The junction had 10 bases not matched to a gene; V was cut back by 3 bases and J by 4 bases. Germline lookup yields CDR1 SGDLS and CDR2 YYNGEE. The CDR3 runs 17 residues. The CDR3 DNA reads TGTGCCAGCAGCGCCTCGGGACAGGGGGCGACCTTCTATGGCTACACCTTC. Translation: CASSASGQGATFYGYTF.

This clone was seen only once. CDR3 DNA: TGTGCCACCGGGACAGGCAACCCAGGGGCCAACGTCCTGACTTTC. It specifies CATGTGNPGANVLTF. J is TRBJ2-6 and V is TRBV24-1; 8 nucleotides align to TRBD1. In germline, CDR1 is KGHDR, CDR2 SFDVKD. The V gene end was trimmed by 9 bases and the J gene end by 4 bases; junction bases not matched to a gene: 7. This CDR3 is 15 amino acids long.

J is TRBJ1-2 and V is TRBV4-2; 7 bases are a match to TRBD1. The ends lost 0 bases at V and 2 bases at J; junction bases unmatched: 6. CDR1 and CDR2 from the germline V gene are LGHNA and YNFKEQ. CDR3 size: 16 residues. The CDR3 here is CASSQEGTAGNYGYTF. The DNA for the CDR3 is TGTGCCAGCAGCCAAGAAGGGACAGCAGGGAACTATGGCTACACCTTC.

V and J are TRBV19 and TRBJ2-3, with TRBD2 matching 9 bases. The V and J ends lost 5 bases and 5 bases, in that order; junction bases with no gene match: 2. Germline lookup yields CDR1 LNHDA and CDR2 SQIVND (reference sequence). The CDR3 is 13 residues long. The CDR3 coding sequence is TGTGCCAGTAGTGATAGCGGGAGAGATACGCAGTATTTT. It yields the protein CASSDSGRDTQYF.

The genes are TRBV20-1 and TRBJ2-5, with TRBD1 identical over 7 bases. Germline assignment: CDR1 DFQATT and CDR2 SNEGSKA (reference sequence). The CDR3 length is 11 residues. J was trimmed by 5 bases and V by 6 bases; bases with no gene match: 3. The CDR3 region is CSAKQGETQYF. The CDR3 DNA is TGCAGTGCCAAACAGGGGGAGACCCAGTACTTC.

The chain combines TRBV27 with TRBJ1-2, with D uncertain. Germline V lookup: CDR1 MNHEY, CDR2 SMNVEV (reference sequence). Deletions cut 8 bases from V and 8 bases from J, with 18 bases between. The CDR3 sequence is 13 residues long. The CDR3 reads CASGYSGRGGYTF. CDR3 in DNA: TGTGCCAGCGGATACAGCGGGCGCGGGGGCTACACCTTC.

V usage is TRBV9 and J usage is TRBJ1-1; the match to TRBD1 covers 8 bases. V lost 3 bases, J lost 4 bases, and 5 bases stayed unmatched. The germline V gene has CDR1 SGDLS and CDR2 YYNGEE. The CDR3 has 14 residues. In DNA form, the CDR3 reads TGTGCCAGCAGCGCGGATACAGGGGGCACTGAAGCTTTCTTT. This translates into CASSADTGGTEAFF.

The CDR3 here is CAGTGANYGYTF. The CDR3 bases are TGTGCCGGAACAGGGGCTAACTATGGCTACACCTTC. This chain connects TRBV2 to TRBJ1-2, with 7 nucleotides matching TRBD1. J lost 0 bases, V lost 11 bases, and 3 bases had no gene match. Per the germline V gene, CDR1 is SNHLY and CDR2 is FYNNEI. This CDR3 region has 12 residues.

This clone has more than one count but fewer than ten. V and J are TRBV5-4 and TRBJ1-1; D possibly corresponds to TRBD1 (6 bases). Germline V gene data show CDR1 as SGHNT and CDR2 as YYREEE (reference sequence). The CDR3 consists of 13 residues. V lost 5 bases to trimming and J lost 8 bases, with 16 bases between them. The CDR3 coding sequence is TGTGCCAGCAGACTGACAATGGGGGCCGAAGCTTTCTTT. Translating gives CASRLTMGAEAFF.

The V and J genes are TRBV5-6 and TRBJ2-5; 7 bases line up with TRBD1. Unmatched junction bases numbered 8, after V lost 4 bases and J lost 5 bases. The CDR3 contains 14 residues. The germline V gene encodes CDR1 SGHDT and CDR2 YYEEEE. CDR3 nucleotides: TGTGCCAGCAGCAGGACAGGACTTGGGGAGACCCAGTACTTC. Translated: CASSRTGLGETQYF.

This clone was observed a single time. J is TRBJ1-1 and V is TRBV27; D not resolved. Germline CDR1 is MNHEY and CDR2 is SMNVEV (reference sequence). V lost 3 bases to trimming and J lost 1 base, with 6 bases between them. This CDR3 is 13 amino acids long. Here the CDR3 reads CASSFRGNTEAFF. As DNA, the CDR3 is TGTGCCAGCAGTTTCCGGGGGAACACTGAAGCTTTCTTT.

CDR3: CASSLAQQAAWETQYF. CDR3 DNA: TGTGCCAGCAGCTTAGCCCAGCAGGCCGCGTGGGAGACCCAGTACTTC. The rearrangement links TRBV7-2 to TRBJ2-5; D is ambiguous. The CDR3 runs to 16 residues. Germline V gene data show CDR1 as SGHTA and CDR2 as FQGNSA. V gave up 0 bases and J gave up 5 bases, with 16 bases separating them.

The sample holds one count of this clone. CDR3 sequence (DNA): TGTGCCAGCAGCTTAAAACTAGCGGGAGGGCTCGGGTACAATGAGCAGTTCTTC. It translates to CASSLKLAGGLGYNEQFF. The rearrangement links TRBV7-3 to TRBJ2-1; 13 bases match TRBD2. This CDR3 comprises 18 residues. Per the germline V gene, CDR1 is SGHTA and CDR2 is FQGTGA. Unmatched junction bases numbered 7, after V lost 1 base and J lost 4 bases.